The 26 T cell receptor beta chains below all came from one sample that was sequenced in a study of blood T cell repertoires in COVID-19. Produced via immunoSEQ multiplex PCR; TCRdb's table is partial and in-frame only. Of some 460,000 clones in the sample, about 90% were seen once. Specimen: PBMCs or T cells enriched from blood (not recorded which). These receptor sequences come from a woman under 30 with acute COVID-19.

This clone was observed a single time. The genes are TRBV7-9 and TRBJ2-7, with D tentatively TRBD2 (6 bases). The CDR3 has 16 residues. The V and J ends lost 5 bases and 4 bases respectively, with 21 bases between them. Looked up from germline, CDR1 is SEHNR and CDR2 is FQNEAQ (reference sequence). The CDR3 spells CASSARSRGLLYEQYF. The CDR3 nucleotides read TGTGCCAGCAGCGCCAGAAGTCGGGGACTGCTTTACGAGCAGTACTTC. The full variable domain, with the rest looked up from reference TRBV7-9 and TRBJ2-7, is DTGVSQNPRHKITKRGQNVTFRCDPISEHNRLYWYRQTLGQGPEFLTYFQNEAQLEKSRLLSDRFSAERPKGSFSTLEIQRTEQGDSAMYLCASSARSRGLLYEQYFGPGTRLTVT.

This rearrangement joins TRBV6-5 to TRBJ1-2; D is unclear. Trimming removed 2 bases from V and 2 bases from J, with 9 bases in between. The germline V gene has CDR1 MNHEY and CDR2 SVGAGI. The CDR3 spans 14 residues. In DNA form, the CDR3 reads TGTGCCAGCAGTTACGATCGGGGAAACTATGGCTACACCTTC. Translated, it gives CASSYDRGNYGYTF.

This clone has a single count. This chain uses TRBV2 with TRBJ1-2; tentatively, D is TRBD1 (6 bases). Trimming removed 8 bases at V and 8 bases at J, with 15 bases between. From germline, CDR1 is SNHLY and CDR2 FYNNEI. The length of the CDR3 is 12 residues. The CDR3 spells CASREGGQGYTF. CDR3 nucleotide sequence: TGTGCCAGCCGCGAAGGGGGGCAAGGCTACACCTTC.

V gene TRBV28 combines with J gene TRBJ2-1, with D possibly being TRBD2 (5 bases). Per germline, CDR1 MDHEN and CDR2 SYDVKM. The CDR3 has 15 residues. The V end was cut by 10 bases, the J end by 0 bases, with 16 bases between. The CDR3 nucleotides are TGTGCCACCTTAGGACTGAAAAGCTCCTACAATGAGCAGTTCTTC. This translates into CATLGLKSSYNEQFF.

V usage is TRBV9 and J usage is TRBJ2-2; TRBD1 aligns across 9 bases. The CDR3 covers 18 residues. V was pared by 4 bases and J by 1 base, with 11 bases of the junction left unmatched. Looked up from germline, CDR1 is SGDLS and CDR2 is YYNGEE. CDR3 loop: CASSIIPPGQGNTGELFF. The CDR3 coding sequence is TGTGCCAGCAGCATAATACCACCGGGACAGGGGAACACCGGGGAGCTGTTTTTT.

The V gene is TRBV1, the J gene TRBJ1-5; the table assigns TRBD1, which was not confirmed against the DNA. TRBV1 is flagged as a pseudogene. This CDR3 contains 17 residues. The CDR3 loop is CTSSHLQNLNSNQPQHF. CDR3 DNA: TGCACCAGCAGCCACCTACAGAACCTCAATAGCAATCAGCCCCAGCATTTT.

This clone was counted between two and nine times. The rearrangement joins TRBV4-2 to TRBJ1-5; D remains unclear. Germline V lookup: CDR1 LGHNA, CDR2 YNFKEQ. V lost 0 bases to trimming and J lost 6 bases, with 6 bases between them. CDR3 length: 13 amino acids. The CDR3 DNA sequence: TGTGCCAGCAGCCAAGATTCGGGTCAGCCCCAGCATTTT. Its translation is CASSQDSGQPQHF.

The chain has TRBV7-2 and TRBJ2-1; D may be TRBD2 (5 bases). This CDR3 spans 12 amino acids. Trimming removed 5 bases at V and 12 bases at J, with 14 bases between. The germline gives CDR1 SGHTA, CDR2 FQGNSA. The CDR3 DNA follows: TGTGCCAGCAGCCGTTCCGGGGTCGGGCAGTTCTTC. It specifies CASSRSGVGQFF.

The CDR3 DNA sequence: TGTGCCAGCAGTATACAGAACACCGGGGAGCTGTTTTTT. It specifies CASSIQNTGELFF. The rearrangement joins TRBV6-5 to TRBJ2-2; D not certain. Germline CDR1 is MNHEY and CDR2 is SVGAGI. This CDR3 comprises 13 residues. Trimming removed 5 bases at V and 1 base at J, with 5 bases between.

The chain couples TRBV11-2 to TRBJ2-1; 10 bases fit TRBD2. From germline, CDR1 is SGHAT and CDR2 FQNNGV. CDR3 length: 16 residues. The V gene end was trimmed by 5 bases and the J gene end by 5 bases; junction bases not matched to a gene: 9. The CDR3 sequence: CASSPRLAGTNNEQFF. The CDR3 DNA reads TGTGCCAGCAGCCCCAGACTAGCGGGCACTAACAATGAGCAGTTCTTC.

V gene TRBV6-5 combines with J gene TRBJ1-1; the match to TRBD1 covers 9 bases. The CDR3 totals 16 residues. The J segment lost 3 bases and the V segment lost 4 bases, leaving 9 bases of the junction unmatched. CDR1 is MNHEY, CDR2 SVGAGI, per germline. The CDR3 reads CASSSPGQGGDTEAFF. CDR3 nucleotides: TGTGCCAGCAGTTCACCGGGACAGGGAGGGGACACTGAAGCTTTCTTT.

The chain joins TRBV5-1 to TRBJ2-7; TRBD1 agrees at 8 bases. Looked up from germline, CDR1 is SGHRS and CDR2 is YFSETQ. This CDR3 spans 15 amino acids. V shed 4 bases and J 2 bases; nucleotides not matched to a gene: 8. CDR3 protein: CASSPRTGLTYEQYF. CDR3 nucleotide sequence: TGCGCCAGCAGCCCAAGGACAGGGCTCACCTACGAGCAGTACTTC.

The CDR3 reads CASSSPNRGMAGELFF. In DNA form, the CDR3 reads TGTGCCAGCAGCTCTCCGAACAGGGGAATGGCCGGGGAGCTGTTTTTT. This chain uses TRBV11-2 with TRBJ2-2, with TRBD1 matching over 7 bases. With 4 bases clipped from V and 6 bases from J, the junction kept 11 bases outside the gene matches. The CDR3 totals 16 residues. CDR1 and CDR2 (germline): SGHAT, FQNNGV.

The J gene is TRBJ2-3, the V gene TRBV12-2; the table's D call, TRBD2, was not checked against the DNA. TRBV12-2 has pseudogene status. CDR3 length: 19 residues. The CDR3 DNA sequence: TGTGCAAGTCGCTTATTTCGGCTAGCGGGGCGTCACGTATGTGATACGCAGTATTTT. Amino acid sequence: CASRLFRLAGRHVCDTQYF.

This sequence joins TRBV5-6 and TRBJ1-1, with TRBD1 identical over 7 bases. This CDR3 is 18 amino acids long. The V segment lost 4 bases and the J segment 3 bases; nucleotides outside the gene matches: 18. CDR1 SGHDT and CDR2 YYEEEE come from the germline V gene. The DNA for the CDR3 is TGTGCCAGCAGCGCCCCCGTGGGTAGACAGGGAATGGACACTGAAGCTTTCTTT. It specifies CASSAPVGRQGMDTEAFF.

This clone has just one count. The CDR3 here is CASSLLLRAGVTYEQYF. The CDR3 DNA reads as TGTGCCAGCAGCTTATTACTAAGGGCGGGGGTTACCTACGAGCAGTACTTC. J is TRBJ2-7 and V is TRBV7-8; TRBD2 matches at 7 bases. The CDR3 spans 17 residues. Germline CDR1 SGHVS, CDR2 FQNEAQ. The trim removed 2 bases at V and 2 bases at J, leaving 12 bases unmatched.

V and J are TRBV11-2 and TRBJ2-1; D perhaps matches TRBD2 (6 bases). Trimming removed 4 bases from V and 7 bases from J, with 20 bases in between. The CDR3 is 16 amino acids. Germline CDR1 reads SGHAT; CDR2 reads FQNNGV. CDR3 loop: CASSSPRGAEGNEQFF. The CDR3 DNA reads TGTGCCAGCAGCTCCCCTCGCGGGGCAGAGGGGAATGAGCAGTTCTTC.

The rearrangement joins TRBV9 to TRBJ2-1, with 8 positions matching TRBD1. The CDR3 has 14 residues. The germline gives CDR1 SGDLS, CDR2 YYNGEE. V lost 3 bases to trimming and J lost 10 bases; unmatched junction nucleotides: 9. The CDR3 sequence is CASSGGQGFREQFF. CDR3 bases: TGTGCCAGCAGCGGAGGACAGGGTTTTCGGGAGCAGTTCTTC.

The CDR3 region has the DNA TGTGCCAGCTCACCATTCTCTGACAGGGTGAACACTGAAGCTTTCTTT. This sequence encodes CASSPFSDRVNTEAFF. This chain connects TRBV18 to TRBJ1-1, with 7 nucleotides matching TRBD1. Unmatched junction bases numbered 6, after V lost 2 bases and J lost 0 bases. CDR3 length equals 16 residues. From germline, CDR1 is KGHSH and CDR2 LQKENI.

CDR3 in amino acids: CASSLFKDFGDTQYF. The CDR3, as DNA: TGTGCCAGCAGTTTATTTAAGGACTTTGGGGATACGCAGTATTTT. This chain joins TRBV27 and TRBJ2-3; D perhaps matches TRBD2 (5 bases). This CDR3 is 15 amino acids long. Germline loops: CDR1 MNHEY, CDR2 SMNVEV (reference sequence). V lost 1 base to trimming and J lost 6 bases, with 14 bases between them.

The gene calls are TRBV7-9 and TRBJ1-4, with D unclear. V was shortened by 3 bases and J by 0 bases, with 5 bases between the two germline ends. The CDR3 has 14 amino acids. Germline values: CDR1 SEHNR, CDR2 FQNEAQ (reference sequence). As DNA, the CDR3 is TGTGCCAGCAGCTTCCGCGCAACTAATGAAAAACTGTTTTTT. This encodes CASSFRATNEKLFF.

This chain links TRBV6-1 with TRBJ2-3, with 9 bases lining up with TRBD2. The J segment lost 4 bases and the V segment lost 3 bases, leaving 2 bases of the junction unmatched. The germline V gene has CDR1 MNHNS and CDR2 SASEGT. The CDR3 has 14 residues. The DNA of the CDR3 is TGTGCCAGCAGTGACCTAGCGGGGCCAGATACGCAGTATTTT. As protein: CASSDLAGPDTQYF.

The rearrangement joins TRBV6-2 or TRBV6-3 to TRBJ2-7, with 8 bases that match TRBD2. J gave up 4 bases and V 2 bases, and 4 bases lay outside the gene matches. CDR3 size: 14 residues. Germline V CDR1 and CDR2: MNHEY, SVGEGT. CDR3 region: CASSYSSGGYEQYF. In DNA, the CDR3 is TGTGCCAGCAGTTACAGCAGCGGGGGATACGAGCAGTACTTC.

The sample holds a few counts of this clone. V is TRBV19 and J is TRBJ2-1, with 10 bases that match TRBD2. Germline loops: CDR1 LNHDA, CDR2 SQIVND (reference sequence). V lost 8 bases and J lost 3; bases outside the gene matches: 4. CDR3 length equals 14 residues. The CDR3 protein is CASVASGGYNEQFF. The DNA for the CDR3 is TGTGCCAGTGTAGCTAGCGGGGGCTACAATGAGCAGTTCTTC.

The rearrangement links TRBV9 to TRBJ1-6; D is possibly TRBD1 (6 bases). In germline, CDR1 is SGDLS, CDR2 YYNGEE. The CDR3 spans 16 residues. Trimming took off 0 bases at V and 6 bases at J, with 13 bases between the two ends. The CDR3 DNA reads as TGTGCCAGCAGCGTAGCCTCGGACAGCAGTAATTCACCCCTCCACTTT. This gives the protein CASSVASDSSNSPLHF.

The gene calls are TRBV27 and TRBJ2-1, with 8 bases identical to TRBD1. The germline V gene encodes CDR1 MNHEY and CDR2 SMNVEV (reference sequence). With 6 bases clipped from V and 7 bases from J, the junction kept 2 bases outside the gene matches. This CDR3 has 12 residues. The CDR3 DNA sequence: TGTGCCAGCAGGGACAGGGTGAATGAGCAGTTCTTC. Translation gives CASRDRVNEQFF.